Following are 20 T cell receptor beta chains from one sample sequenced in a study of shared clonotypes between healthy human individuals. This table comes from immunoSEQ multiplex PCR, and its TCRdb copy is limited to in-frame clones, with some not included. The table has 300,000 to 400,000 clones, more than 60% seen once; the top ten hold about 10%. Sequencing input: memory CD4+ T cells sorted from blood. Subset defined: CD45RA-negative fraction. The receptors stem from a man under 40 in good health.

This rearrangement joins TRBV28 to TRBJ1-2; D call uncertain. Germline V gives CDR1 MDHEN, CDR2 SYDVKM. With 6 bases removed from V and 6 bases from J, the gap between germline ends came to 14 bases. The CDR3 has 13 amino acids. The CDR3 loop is CASSPFGRNGYTF. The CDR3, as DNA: TGTGCCAGCAGCCCGTTCGGGCGGAATGGCTACACCTTC.

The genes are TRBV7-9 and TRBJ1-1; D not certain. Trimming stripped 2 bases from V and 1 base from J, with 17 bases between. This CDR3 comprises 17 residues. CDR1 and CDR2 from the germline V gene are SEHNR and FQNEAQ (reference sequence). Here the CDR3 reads CASSLHGKGRRNTEAFF. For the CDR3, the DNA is TGTGCCAGCAGCTTACACGGGAAGGGCAGAAGGAACACTGAAGCTTTCTTT. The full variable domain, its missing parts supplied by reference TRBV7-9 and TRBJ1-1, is DTGVSQNPRHKITKRGQNVTFRCDPISEHNRLYWYRQTLGQGPEFLTYFQNEAQLEKSRLLSDRFSAERPKGSFSTLEIQRTEQGDSAMYLCASSLHGKGRRNTEAFFGQGTRLTVV.

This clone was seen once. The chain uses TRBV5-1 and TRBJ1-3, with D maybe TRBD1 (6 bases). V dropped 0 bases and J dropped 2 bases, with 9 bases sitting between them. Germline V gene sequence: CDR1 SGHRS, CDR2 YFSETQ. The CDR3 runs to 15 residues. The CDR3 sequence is CASSLVGGTGNTIYF. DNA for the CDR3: TGCGCCAGCAGCTTGGTGGGGGGCACTGGAAACACCATATATTTT.

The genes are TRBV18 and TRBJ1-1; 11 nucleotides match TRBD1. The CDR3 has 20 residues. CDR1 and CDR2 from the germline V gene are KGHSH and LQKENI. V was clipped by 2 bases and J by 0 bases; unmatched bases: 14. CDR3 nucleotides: TGTGCCAGCTCACCATTTCCGGGACAGGGGGGAAAGGGCATGAACACTGAAGCTTTCTTT. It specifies CASSPFPGQGGKGMNTEAFF.

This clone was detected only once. The chain's CDR3 is CSVRAAERQYF. The DNA of the CDR3 is TGCAGCGTGAGGGCAGCGGAACGTCAGTACTTC. The gene calls are TRBV29-1 and TRBJ2-7; tentatively, D is TRBD2 (5 bases). From germline, CDR1 is SQVTM and CDR2 ANQGSEA. Trimming removed 6 bases at V and 10 bases at J, with 16 bases between. The CDR3 sequence is 11 residues long.

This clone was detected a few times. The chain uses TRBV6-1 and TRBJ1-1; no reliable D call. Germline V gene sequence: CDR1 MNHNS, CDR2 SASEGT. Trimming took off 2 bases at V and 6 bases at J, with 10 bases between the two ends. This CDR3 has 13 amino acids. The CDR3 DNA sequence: TGTGCCAGCAGTGAACTGGGTTTCGCTGAAGCTTTCTTT. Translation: CASSELGFAEAFF.

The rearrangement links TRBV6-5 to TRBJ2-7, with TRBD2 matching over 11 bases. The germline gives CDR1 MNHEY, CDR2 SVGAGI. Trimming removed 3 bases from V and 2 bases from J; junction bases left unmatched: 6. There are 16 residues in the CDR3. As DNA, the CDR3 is TGTGCCAGCAGTTATCGGACTAGCGGGCCCCCCTACGAGCAGTACTTC. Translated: CASSYRTSGPPYEQYF.

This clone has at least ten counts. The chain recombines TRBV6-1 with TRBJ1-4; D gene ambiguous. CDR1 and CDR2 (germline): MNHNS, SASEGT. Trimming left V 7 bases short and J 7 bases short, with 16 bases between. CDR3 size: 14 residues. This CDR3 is CASKQTFGGEKLFF. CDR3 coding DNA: TGTGCCAGCAAACAGACGTTCGGTGGTGAAAAACTGTTTTTT.

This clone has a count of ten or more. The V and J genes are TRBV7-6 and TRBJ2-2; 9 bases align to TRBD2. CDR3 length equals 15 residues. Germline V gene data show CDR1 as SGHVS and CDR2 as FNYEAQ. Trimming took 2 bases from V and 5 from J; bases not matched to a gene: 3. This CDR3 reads CASSLLAGGTGELFF. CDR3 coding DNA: TGTGCCAGCAGCTTACTTGCGGGAGGGACCGGGGAGCTGTTTTTT. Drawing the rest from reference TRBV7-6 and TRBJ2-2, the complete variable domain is GAGVSQSPRYKVTKRGQDVALRCDPISGHVSLYWYRQALGQGPEFLTYFNYEAQQDKSGLPNDRFSAERPEGSISTLTIQRTEQRDSAMYRCASSLLAGGTGELFFGEGSRLTVL.

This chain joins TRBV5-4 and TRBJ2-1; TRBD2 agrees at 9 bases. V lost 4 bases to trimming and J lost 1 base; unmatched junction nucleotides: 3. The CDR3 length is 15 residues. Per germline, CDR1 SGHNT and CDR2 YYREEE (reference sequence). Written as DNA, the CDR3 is TGTGCCAGCAGCGCTAGCGGGGAGTCCTACAATGAGCAGTTCTTC. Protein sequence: CASSASGESYNEQFF.

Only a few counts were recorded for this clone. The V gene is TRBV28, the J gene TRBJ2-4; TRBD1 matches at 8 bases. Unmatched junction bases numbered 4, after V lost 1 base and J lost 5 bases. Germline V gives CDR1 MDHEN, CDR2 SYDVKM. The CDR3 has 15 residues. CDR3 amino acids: CASSLFGQGENIQYF. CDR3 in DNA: TGTGCCAGCAGTTTATTTGGACAGGGAGAAAACATTCAGTACTTC.

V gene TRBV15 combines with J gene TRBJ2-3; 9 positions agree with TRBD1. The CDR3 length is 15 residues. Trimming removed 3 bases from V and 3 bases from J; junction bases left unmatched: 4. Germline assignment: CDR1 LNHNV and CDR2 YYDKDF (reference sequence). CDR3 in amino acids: CATSRGQGETDTQYF. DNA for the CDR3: TGTGCCACCAGCAGGGGACAGGGAGAGACAGATACGCAGTATTTT.

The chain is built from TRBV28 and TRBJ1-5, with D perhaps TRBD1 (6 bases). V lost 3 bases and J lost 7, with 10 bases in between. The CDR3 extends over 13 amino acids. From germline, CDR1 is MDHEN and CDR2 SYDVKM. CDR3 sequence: CASSLPGAQPQHF. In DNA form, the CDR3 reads TGTGCCAGCAGTTTGCCGGGGGCCCAGCCCCAGCATTTT.

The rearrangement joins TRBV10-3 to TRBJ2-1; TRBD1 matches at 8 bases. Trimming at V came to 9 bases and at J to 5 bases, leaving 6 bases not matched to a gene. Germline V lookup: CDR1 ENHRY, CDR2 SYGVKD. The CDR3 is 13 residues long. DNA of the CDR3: TGTGCCATTAAGCAGGGGGCCGACAATGAGCAGTTCTTC. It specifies CAIKQGADNEQFF.

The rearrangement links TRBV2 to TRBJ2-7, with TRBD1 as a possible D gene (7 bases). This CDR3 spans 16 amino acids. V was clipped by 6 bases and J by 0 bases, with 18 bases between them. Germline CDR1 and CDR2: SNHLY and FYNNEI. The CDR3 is CASSVKPGGSSYEQYF. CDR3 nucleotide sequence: TGTGCCAGCAGCGTTAAACCAGGGGGGAGCTCCTACGAGCAGTACTTC. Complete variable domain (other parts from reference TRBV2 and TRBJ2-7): EPEVTQTPSHQVTQMGQEVILRCVPISNHLYFYWYRQILGQKVEFLVSFYNNEISEKSEIFDDQFSVERPDGSNFTLKIRSTKLEDSAMYFCASSVKPGGSSYEQYFGPGTRLTVT.

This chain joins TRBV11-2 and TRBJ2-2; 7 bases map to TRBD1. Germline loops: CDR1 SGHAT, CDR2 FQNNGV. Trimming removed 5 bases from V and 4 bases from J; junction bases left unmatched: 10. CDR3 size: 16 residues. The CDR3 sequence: CASSPRTGASTGELFF. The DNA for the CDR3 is TGTGCCAGCAGCCCCCGGACAGGAGCGAGCACCGGGGAGCTGTTTTTT. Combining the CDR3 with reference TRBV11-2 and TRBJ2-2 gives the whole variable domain EAGVAQSPRYKIIEKRQSVAFWCNPISGHATLYWYQQILGQGPKLLIQFQNNGVVDDSQLPKDRFSAERLKGVDSTLKIQPAKLEDSAVYLCASSPRTGASTGELFFGEGSRLTVL.

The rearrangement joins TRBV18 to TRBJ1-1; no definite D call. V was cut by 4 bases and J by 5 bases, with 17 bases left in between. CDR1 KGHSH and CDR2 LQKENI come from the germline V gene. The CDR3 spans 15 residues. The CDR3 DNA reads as TGTGCCAGCTCACTTTTCACTGTGGTGAGAACTGAAGCTTTCTTT. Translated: CASSLFTVVRTEAFF.

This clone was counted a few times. CDR3 coding DNA: TGCGCCAGCAGCCAAAATCTAGCGAACTCCTACGAGCAGTACTTC. As protein: CASSQNLANSYEQYF. This chain connects TRBV4-1 to TRBJ2-7; D perhaps matches TRBD2 (6 bases). CDR3 size: 15 residues. Trimming stripped 2 bases from V and 0 bases from J, with 11 bases between. Germline lookup yields CDR1 MGHRA and CDR2 YSYEKL.

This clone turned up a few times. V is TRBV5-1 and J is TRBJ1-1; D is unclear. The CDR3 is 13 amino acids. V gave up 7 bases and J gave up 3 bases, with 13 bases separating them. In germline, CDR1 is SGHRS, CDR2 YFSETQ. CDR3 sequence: CASRMQPDTEAFF. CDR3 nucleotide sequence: TGCGCCAGCCGCATGCAACCAGACACTGAAGCTTTCTTT.

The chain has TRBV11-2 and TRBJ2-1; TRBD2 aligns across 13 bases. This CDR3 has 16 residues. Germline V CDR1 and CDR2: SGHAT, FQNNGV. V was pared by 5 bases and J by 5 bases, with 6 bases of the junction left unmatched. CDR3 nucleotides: TGTGCCAGCAGCCTGACTAGCGGGAGGTACCACAATGAGCAGTTCTTC. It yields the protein CASSLTSGRYHNEQFF.